The clone carrying this T cell receptor beta chain was detected only once. This sample is part of a study of control samples from healthy donors and cancer patients. The CDR3 contains 12 residues. Germline V gene data show CDR1 as DFQATT and CDR2 as SNEGSKA (reference sequence). Trimming took 3 bases from V and 8 from J, leaving 11 bases between them. The data were produced by immunoSEQ multiplex PCR, yet TCRdb's version contains in-frame clones alone and is incomplete. The table has 55,000 to 70,000 clones, around 93% seen once. This sequence joins TRBV20-1 and TRBJ2-1; D unclear. The clonotype originates from a young man with colorectal cancer. The sample was PBMCs. Here the CDR3 DNA reads TGCAGTGCTAGTTCCCAATCCGATGAGCAGTTCTTC. Its translation: CSASSQSDEQFF.